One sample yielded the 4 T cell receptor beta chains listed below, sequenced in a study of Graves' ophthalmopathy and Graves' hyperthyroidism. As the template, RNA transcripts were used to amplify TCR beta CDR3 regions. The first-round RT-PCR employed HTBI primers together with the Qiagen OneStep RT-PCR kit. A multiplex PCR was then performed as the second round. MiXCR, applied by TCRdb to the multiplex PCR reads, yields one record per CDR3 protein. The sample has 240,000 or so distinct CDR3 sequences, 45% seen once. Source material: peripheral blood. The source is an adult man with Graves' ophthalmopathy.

CDR3 DNA sequence: TGTGCCAGCAGCTTAGCTTGGGGGAGGCAAGAGACCCAGTACTTC. The encoded protein is CASSLAWGRQETQYF. The gene calls are TRBV7-2 and TRBJ2-5, with a possible D match to TRBD2 (6 bases). V gave up 0 bases and J gave up 2 bases, with 10 bases separating them. This CDR3 is 15 amino acids long. Looked up from germline, CDR1 is SGHTA and CDR2 is FQGNSA. The entire variable domain, with the rest obtained from reference TRBV7-2 and TRBJ2-5, is as follows: GAGVSQSPSNKVTEKGKDVELRCDPISGHTALYWYRQSLGQGLEFLIYFQGNSAPDKSGLPSDRFSAERTGGSVSTLTIQRTQQEDSAVYLCASSLAWGRQETQYFGPGTRLLVL.

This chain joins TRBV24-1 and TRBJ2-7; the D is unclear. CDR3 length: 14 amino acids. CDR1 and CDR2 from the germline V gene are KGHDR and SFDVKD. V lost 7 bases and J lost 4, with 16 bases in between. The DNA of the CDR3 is TGTGCCACCAGAAACCGGCTAGAAGTTTACGAGCAGTACTTC. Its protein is CATRNRLEVYEQYF.

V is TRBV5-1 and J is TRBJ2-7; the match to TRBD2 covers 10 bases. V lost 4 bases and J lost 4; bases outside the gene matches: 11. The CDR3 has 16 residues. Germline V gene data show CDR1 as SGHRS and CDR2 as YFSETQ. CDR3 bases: TGCGCCAGCAGCCTCTTATCGACTAGCGGGCCATACGAGCAGTACTTC. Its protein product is CASSLLSTSGPYEQYF.

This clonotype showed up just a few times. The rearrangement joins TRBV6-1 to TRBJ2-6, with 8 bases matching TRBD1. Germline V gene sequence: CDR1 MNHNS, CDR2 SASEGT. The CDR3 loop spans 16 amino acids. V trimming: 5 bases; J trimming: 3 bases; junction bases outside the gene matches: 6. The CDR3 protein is CASSSGQGGGANVLTF. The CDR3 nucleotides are TGTGCCAGCAGTTCCGGACAGGGTGGTGGGGCCAACGTCCTGACTTTC.